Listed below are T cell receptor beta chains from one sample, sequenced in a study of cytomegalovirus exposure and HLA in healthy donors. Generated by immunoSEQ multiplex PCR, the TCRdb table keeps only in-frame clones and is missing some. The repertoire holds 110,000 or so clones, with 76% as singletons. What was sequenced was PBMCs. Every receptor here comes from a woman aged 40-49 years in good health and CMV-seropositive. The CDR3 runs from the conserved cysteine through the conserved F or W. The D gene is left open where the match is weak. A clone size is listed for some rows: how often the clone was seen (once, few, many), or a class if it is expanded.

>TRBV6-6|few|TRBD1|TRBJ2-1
TGTGCCAGCAGTGCCTCGACAGGGTTAGGCCATGAGCAGTTCTTC
CASSASTGLGHEQFF
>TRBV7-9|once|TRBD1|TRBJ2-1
TGTGCCAGCAGCCCGCGACAGGGGGCAAATGAGCAGTTCTTC
CASSPRQGANEQFF
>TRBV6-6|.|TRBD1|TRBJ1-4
TGTGCCAGCAGTCGTTCCAGGGACAGGTGGGATGAAAAACTGTTTTTT
CASSRSRDRWDEKLFF
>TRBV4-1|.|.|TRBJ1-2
TGCGCCAGCAGCCAAATATTCGCAGGGAATAGTCGGGGCTACACCTTC
CASSQIFAGNSRGYTF
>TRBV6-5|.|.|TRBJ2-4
TGTGCCAGCGGGGAGCCACATGGCATTCAGTACTTC
CASGEPHGIQYF
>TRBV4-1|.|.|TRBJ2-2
TGCGCCAGCAGCCCTAGACTAACCGGGGAGCTGTTTTTT
CASSPRLTGELFF
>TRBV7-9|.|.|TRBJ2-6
TGTGCCAGCAGCTTTAATCCTGGGGCCAACGTCCTGACTTTC
CASSFNPGANVLTF
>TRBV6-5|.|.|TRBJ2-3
TGTGCCAGCCGGGGATCGGATACGCAGTATTTT
CASRGSDTQYF
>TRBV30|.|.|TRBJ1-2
TGTGCCTGGAGTGCTCAAATAGGAGGTGGCTACACCTTC
CAWSAQIGGGYTF
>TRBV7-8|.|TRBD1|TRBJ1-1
TGTGCCAGCAGCTTAGTAGACAGGGGCACTGAAGCTTTCTTT
CASSLVDRGTEAFF
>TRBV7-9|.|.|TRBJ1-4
TGTGCCAGCAGCTTAAGTCAGGCCCGTAATGAAAAACTGTTTTTT
CASSLSQARNEKLFF
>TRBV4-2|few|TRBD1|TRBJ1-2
TGTGCCAGCAGCCAGGGACAGATGGAGTTCTATGGCTACACCTTC
CASSQGQMEFYGYTF
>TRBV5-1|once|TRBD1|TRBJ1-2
TGCGCCAGCAGCTCCTTTACAGGGGATCATGGCTACCCCTTC
CASSSFTGDHGYPF
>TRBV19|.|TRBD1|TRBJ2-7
TGTGCCAGTAGCTCAGGGGGCGGCCCATTTGGGCAGTACTTC
CASSSGGGPFGQYF
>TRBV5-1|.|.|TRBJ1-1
TGCGCCAGCAGCTCCACCGCGGGGGTGAACACTGAAGCTTTCTTT
CASSSTAGVNTEAFF
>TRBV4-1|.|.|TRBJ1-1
TGCGCCAGCAGCCAAGAGCCGCGAACTGAAGCTTTCTTT
CASSQEPRTEAFF
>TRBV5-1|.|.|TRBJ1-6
TGCGCCAGCAGCGCCGGGGGGCCGCTTTCACCCCTCCACTTT
CASSAGGPLSPLHF
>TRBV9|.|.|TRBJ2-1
TGTGCCAGCAGCTCCGAAGTCGGCAATGAGCAGTTCTTC
CASSSEVGNEQFF
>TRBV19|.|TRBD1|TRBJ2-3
TGTGCCAGTTCTAATCGACAGGGGCTTACAGATACGCAGTATTTT
CASSNRQGLTDTQYF
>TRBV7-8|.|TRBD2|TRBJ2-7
TGTGCCAGCAGCCTTCGGACTAGCGGGGGGACATTCTCCTACGAGCAGTACTTC
CASSLRTSGGTFSYEQYF
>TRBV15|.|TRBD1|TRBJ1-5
TGTGCCACCAGCAGAGATCGGGGACAGGGTCAGCCCCAGCATTTT
CATSRDRGQGQPQHF
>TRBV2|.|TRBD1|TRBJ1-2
TGTGCCAGCAGGACGGGGACAGGAGGGTGGGAGTATGGCTACACCTTC
CASRTGTGGWEYGYTF
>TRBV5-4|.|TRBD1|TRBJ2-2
TGTGCCAGCAGCTTAGGGGGACAGGGCTGGAACACCGGGGAGCTGTTTTTT
CASSLGGQGWNTGELFF
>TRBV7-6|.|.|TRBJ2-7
TGTGCCAGCAGCTTACAGGGAAGGTACGAGCAGTACTTC
CASSLQGRYEQYF
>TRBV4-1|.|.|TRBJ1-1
TGCGCCAGCAGCCGCGGAGGGGCGGGGAGGACTGAAGCTTTCTTT
CASSRGGAGRTEAFF
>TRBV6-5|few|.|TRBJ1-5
TGTGCCAGCAGGAGAGTTGCCCCTCGCAGGTCCCAGCATTTT
CASRRVAPRRSQHF
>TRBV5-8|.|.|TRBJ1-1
TGTGCCAGCAGCTCATTTAGGGGGATGAACACTGAAGCTTTCTTT
CASSSFRGMNTEAFF
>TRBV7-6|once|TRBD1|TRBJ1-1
TGTGCCAGCAGTCCAGGGGGCACTGAAGCTTTCTTT
CASSPGGTEAFF
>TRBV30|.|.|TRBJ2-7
TGTGCCTGGAGTGCCGGGTGGGGGGGGGCTCTCGAGCAGTACTTC
CAWSAGWGGALEQYF
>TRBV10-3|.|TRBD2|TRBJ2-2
TGTGCCATCAGTGAGTCCCCGCGGGGGGGACGGAGCACCGGGGAGCTGTTTTTT
CAISESPRGGRSTGELFF
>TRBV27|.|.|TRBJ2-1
TGTGCCAGCATCTTTACGGCTTGGATTAGCCGGATCTGGTTCTTC
CASIFTAWISRIWFF
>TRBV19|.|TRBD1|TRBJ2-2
TGTGCCAGTAGTATAGGGGACAGGGACGGCGGGGAGCTGTTTTTT
CASSIGDRDGGELFF
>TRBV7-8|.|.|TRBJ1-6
TGTGCCAGCAGCTTCGGGGTAATCCATAATTCACCCCTCCACTTT
CASSFGVIHNSPLHF
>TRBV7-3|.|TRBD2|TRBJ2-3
TGTGCCAGCAGCCACTTAGTCCCGGGACTAGCAGATACGCAGTATTTT
CASSHLVPGLADTQYF
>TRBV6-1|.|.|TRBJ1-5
TGTGCCAGCAGTCCCCAGGGAAGGAGCAATCAGCCCCAGCATTTT
CASSPQGRSNQPQHF
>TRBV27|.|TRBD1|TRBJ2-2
TGTGCCAGCAGCGACAGGGGCCAGGACACCGGGGAGCTGTTTTTT
CASSDRGQDTGELFF
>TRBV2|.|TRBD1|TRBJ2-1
TGTGCCAGCTCCCGGGACAGGGGCTACAATGAGCAGTTCTTC
CASSRDRGYNEQFF